This T cell receptor (beta chain) derives from a study of T-cell memory formation after mild COVID-19. The table lists this clonotype with a few counts. Trimming removed 0 bases at V and 0 bases at J, with 24 bases between. Germline assignment: CDR1 LGHNA and CDR2 YNFKEQ. The CDR3 has 21 amino acids. MiXCR, run by TCRdb on the 5' RACE reads, gives a single entry per CDR3 protein. The sample has over 130,000 distinct CDR3 sequences; more than 13% are singletons. This TCR derives from an adult woman who had mild COVID-19 (a few samples of this study predate the infection). Cell type and time point are not known. This sequence joins TRBV4-2 and TRBJ1-5, with D possibly matching TRBD1 (5 bases). The specimen was PBMCs or a T cell subset sorted from them (not recorded which). CDR3 amino acids: CASSQDLFGREILGSNQPQHF. The CDR3 DNA follows: TGTGCCAGCAGCCAAGATTTGTTTGGCAGGGAGATCCTTGGTAGCAATCAGCCCCAGCATTTT.